This T cell receptor beta chain is drawn from a study of T cell responses to AZD1222 COVID-19 vaccine. Data came from immunoSEQ multiplex PCR; TCRdb stores just in-frame clones and leaves some out. Here the sample spans 35,000 to 55,000 clones, about 80% being singletons. With respect to this clone: Its antigen is not identified.

Points from the study as a whole: Vaccine-related CD4 TCRs covered spike, predominating at 160-218 and 743-854. Unmutated variant regions reportedly attract nearly half of all spike-specific TCRs. Just five to seven AZD1222 recipients tested seropositive at baseline. White British ancestry dominated among donors, who included more females, and clonal diversity was possibly underestimated.

Germline V gene data show CDR1 as DFQATT and CDR2 as SNEGSKA (reference sequence). Trimming shortened V by 0 bases and J by 12 bases, and 9 bases separated the two germline ends. The CDR3 contains 11 residues. The receptor's source is an adult who received the MenACWY meningococcal vaccine as a control. This chain connects TRBV20-1 to TRBJ2-1, with D perhaps matching TRBD2 (6 bases). This sample comprised peripheral blood, obtained 28 days after the second dose of the MenACWY control vaccine. The CDR3: CSARDGRGQFF. In DNA form, the CDR3 reads TGCAGTGCTAGAGACGGGAGAGGGCAGTTCTTC.